This section outlines one TCR beta chain sequence together with its context. Its target is not known. The sample originates from a study of early stage breast cancer tumors. Study findings and constraints: Functional markers like CD4, CD8 and FOXP3 were missed in bulk sequencing.

Sequencing was performed with immunoSEQ multiplex PCR; in TCRdb, only in-frame clones are kept and a portion is missing. The sample records 45,000 to 60,000 clones, roughly 83% being singletons. Unmatched junction bases numbered 7, after V lost 2 bases and J lost 0 bases. The CDR3 loop spans 17 amino acids. CDR1 and CDR2 from the germline V gene are MGHRA and YSYEKL. The chain is built from TRBV4-1 and TRBJ2-3; 8 nucleotides agree with TRBD1. This sequence was found in a person between 45 and 65 years old with breast cancer. The source material was blood. The CDR3 DNA is TGCGCCAGCAGCCAACATGGACAGGGCCCAAGCACAGATACGCAGTATTTT. Amino acids: CASSQHGQGPSTDTQYF.